This TCR beta chain was captured by sequencing in a study of blood T cell repertoires in COVID-19. Study overall: The samples span acute and convalescent COVID-19 from the United States, Italy and Spain. T cells, B-cell-depleted T cells, or PBMCs provided the cDNA or gDNA that served as material.

As processed by the authors: Amplification of reference gene primers provided the estimated nucleated cell counts. Assay: immunoSEQ multiplex PCR; the TCRdb copy retains only in-frame clones and omits some. V and J calls and clone size are as listed in that table; D and trimming were resolved from the DNA. The data show some 89,000 clones, about three quarters seen once. V shed 4 bases and J shed 2 bases, with 4 bases lying between them. The CDR3 is 12 amino acids. In germline, CDR1 is KGHDR, CDR2 SFDVKD. The sequenced sample consisted of peripheral blood. The clonotype comes from a man in his 70s with acute or convalescent COVID-19. The V gene is TRBV24-1, the J gene TRBJ1-2; no clear D. CDR3 sequence reads: CATSDPNYGYTF. CDR3 coding DNA: TGTGCCACCAGTGACCCAAACTATGGCTACACCTTC.